The 10 T cell receptor beta chains in this list originate from one sample, sequenced in a study of cytomegalovirus exposure and HLA in healthy donors. Primers included in the PCR were 60 Vbeta and 13 Jbeta primers. TCRdb's copy holds only in-frame clones and misses some; the assay was immunoSEQ multiplex PCR. Among about 150,000 clones listed, 60% to 80% were seen once. Sample: PBMCs. These receptors were taken from a male donor in good health and CMV-seronegative.

This clone occurred a few times. The chain's CDR3 is CASSAGLAATGELFF. CDR3 sequence (DNA): TGTGCCAGCAGCGCCGGACTAGCGGCCACCGGGGAGCTGTTTTTT. V and J are TRBV5-4 and TRBJ2-2, with 10 nucleotides matching TRBD2. The length of the CDR3 is 15 residues. Losses at the gene ends were 4 bases for V and 4 bases for J; bases not matched to a gene: 4. The V gene's germline CDR1 is SGHNT and CDR2 YYREEE (reference sequence).

J is TRBJ2-5 and V is TRBV5-6; D ambiguous. Per germline, CDR1 SGHDT and CDR2 YYEEEE. V was cut by 1 base and J by 4 bases, with 5 bases left in between. The CDR3 sequence is 12 residues long. The CDR3 sequence: CASSLRGETQYF. CDR3 in DNA: TGTGCCAGCAGCTTGAGAGGAGAGACCCAGTACTTC.

This rearrangement joins TRBV7-9 to TRBJ2-1; no definite D call. Between the trimmed V and J ends, which lost 1 base and 8 bases, there was a span of 9 bases. This CDR3 is built from 13 residues. CDR1 is SEHNR and CDR2 is FQNEAQ in the germline V gene (reference sequence). CDR3: CASSLGLNDEQFF. As DNA, the CDR3 is TGTGCCAGCAGCTTAGGACTCAATGATGAGCAGTTCTTC.

The chain employs TRBV4-3 and TRBJ2-3; 12 bases fit TRBD1. Germline V lookup: CDR1 LGHNA, CDR2 YSLEER. There are 19 residues in the CDR3. V gave up 1 base and J gave up 6 bases; unmatched junction bases: 14. CDR3 amino acids: CASSQGVGDRGLLSDTQYF. As DNA, the CDR3 is TGCGCCAGCAGCCAAGGGGTGGGGGACAGGGGGCTTCTTTCTGATACGCAGTATTTT.

The chain joins TRBV5-8 to TRBJ1-1; the D gene is possibly TRBD1 (5 bases). CDR1 is SGHTS and CDR2 is YDEGEE in the germline V gene. V lost 4 bases, J lost 4 bases, and 20 bases lay in between. The CDR3 contains 16 residues. This chain's CDR3 is CASSGPAGIRTTEAFF. CDR3 DNA: TGTGCCAGCAGCGGACCGGCAGGGATTAGGACCACTGAAGCTTTCTTT.

The chain has TRBV19 and TRBJ1-3; tentatively, D is TRBD1 (5 bases). Germline loops: CDR1 LNHDA, CDR2 SQIVND (reference sequence). This CDR3 spans 16 amino acids. V shed 0 bases and J shed 0 bases, with 9 bases lying between them. In DNA, the CDR3 is TGTGCCAGTAGTATAGACGGCGGACACTCTGGAAACACCATATATTTT. As protein: CASSIDGGHSGNTIYF.

The chain has TRBV2 and TRBJ2-1, with D possibly TRBD1 on 6 matching bases. CDR3 length equals 14 residues. Germline V CDR1 and CDR2: SNHLY, FYNNEI. V lost 7 bases and J lost 2, with 12 bases in between. The CDR3 DNA reads TGTGCCAGCATCTGGACAGACACCTACAATGAGCAGTTCTTC. Residues: CASIWTDTYNEQFF.

The V gene is TRBV4-1, the J gene TRBJ1-2; D not certain. Germline values: CDR1 MGHRA, CDR2 YSYEKL. V lost 2 bases, J lost 2 bases, and 15 bases lay in between. CDR3 size: 16 residues. CDR3 sequence: CASSQRTGGANYGYTF. CDR3 sequence (DNA): TGCGCCAGCAGCCAAAGAACGGGAGGCGCCAACTATGGCTACACCTTC.

The chain couples TRBV2 to TRBJ2-5; maybe TRBD2 (6 bases). Trimming left V 6 bases short and J 2 bases short, with 10 bases between. Per germline, CDR1 SNHLY and CDR2 FYNNEI. CDR3 length equals 13 residues. The CDR3: CASRGGRQETQYF. The CDR3 DNA follows: TGTGCCAGCAGGGGAGGCAGACAAGAGACCCAGTACTTC.

This clone came up once. The chain is built from TRBV19 and TRBJ2-6, with no clear D. The CDR3 contains 13 residues. CDR1 and CDR2 (germline): LNHDA, SQIVND (reference sequence). V gave up 8 bases and J gave up 2 bases, with 7 bases separating them. Here the CDR3 reads CASSNTGANVLTF. The CDR3 DNA follows: TGTGCCAGTTCCAACACTGGGGCCAACGTCCTGACTTTC. The whole variable domain, filled in from reference TRBV19 and TRBJ2-6, reads DGGITQSPKYLFRKEGQNVTLSCEQNLNHDAMYWYRQDPGQGLRLIYYSQIVNDFQKGDIAEGYSVSREKKESFPLTVTSAQKNPTAFYLCASSNTGANVLTFGAGSRLTVL.